Below, 32 T cell receptor beta chains from the same sample are listed, as sequenced in a study of blood T cells in healthy people across ages. Through a sample-barcoded 5' primer and a J-beta primer mix, a second PCR was run for roughly 6 to 11 cycles. TCRdb reprocessed the 5' RACE reads with MiXCR, giving one entry per CDR3 protein. The top ten hold about 20% of the sample, which has 700,000 or so distinct CDR3 sequences, around a fifth seen once. The source material was blood. The receptors here all came from a man between 65 and 85 years old in good health.

This clonotype was observed a handful of times. V is TRBV29-1 and J is TRBJ2-5; 8 bases align to TRBD1. The germline V gene has CDR1 SQVTM and CDR2 ANQGSEA. CDR3 size: 13 residues. The J segment lost 5 bases and the V segment lost 6 bases, leaving 8 bases of the junction unmatched. In DNA form, the CDR3 reads TGCAGCGTAGCAACAGGGGGTGAGGAGACCCAGTACTTC. Its protein is CSVATGGEETQYF.

The rearrangement links TRBV6-5 to TRBJ1-1; no definite D call. The germline gives CDR1 MNHEY, CDR2 SVGAGI. The CDR3 contains 14 residues. Between the trimmed V and J ends, which lost 9 bases and 1 base, there was a span of 15 bases. CDR3 DNA: TGTGCCAGTAGCCGATGGGAAAAGAACACTGAAGCTTTCTTT. Its protein is CASSRWEKNTEAFF.

In its sample, this clonotype was seen many times. The V and J genes are TRBV18 and TRBJ2-7; D may be TRBD2 (5 bases). Germline CDR1 is KGHSH and CDR2 is LQKENI. V was cut by 2 bases and J by 6 bases, with 8 bases left in between. The CDR3 runs 12 residues. The CDR3 DNA reads TGTGCCAGCTCACCAGGGAGTATCGAGCAGTACTTC. Its translation: CASSPGSIEQYF.

This chain connects TRBV19 to TRBJ2-1; D is possibly TRBD1 (6 bases). Germline V gives CDR1 LNHDA, CDR2 SQIVND (reference sequence). CDR3 length equals 13 residues. Trimming shortened V by 7 bases and J by 4 bases, and 11 bases separated the two germline ends. The DNA of the CDR3 is TGTGCCAGTACCACGGACAGTTACAATGAGCAGTTCTTC. Protein: CASTTDSYNEQFF.

This clonotype occurred a few times. The chain employs TRBV6-2 or TRBV6-3 and TRBJ1-2, with D unresolved. This CDR3 region has 12 residues. V shed 2 bases and J shed 8 bases, with 9 bases lying between them. From germline, CDR1 is MNHEY and CDR2 SVGEGT. The CDR3 region has the DNA TGTGCCAGCAGTTACGGACCGACCGGCTACACCTTC. It translates to CASSYGPTGYTF.

The genes are TRBV5-1 and TRBJ2-3; 10 bases map to TRBD2. The CDR3 extends over 16 amino acids. After removal of 2 bases from V and 4 bases from J, the junction contained 7 bases not matched to a gene. Germline values: CDR1 SGHRS, CDR2 YFSETQ. The CDR3 here is CASSFSGTSASDTQYF. In DNA form, the CDR3 reads TGCGCCAGCAGCTTCTCCGGGACTAGCGCATCAGATACGCAGTATTTT.

The chain carries TRBV27 and TRBJ2-1; D is possibly TRBD2 (6 bases). Germline V CDR1 and CDR2: MNHEY, SMNVEV (reference sequence). V lost 3 bases to trimming and J lost 6 bases, with 9 bases between them. The CDR3 length is 13 residues. CDR3 coding DNA: TGTGCCAGCAGTTTTGCGGGACCCAATGAGCAGTTCTTC. This gives the protein CASSFAGPNEQFF.

This sequence joins TRBV7-2 and TRBJ2-1; the match to TRBD2 covers 7 bases. Germline V gene sequence: CDR1 SGHTA, CDR2 FQGNSA. This CDR3 is built from 16 residues. Trimming cost V 5 bases and J 3 bases; bases outside gene matches: 10. The CDR3 is CASSPLRLAVYNEQFF. Here the CDR3 DNA reads TGTGCCAGCAGCCCTCTTCGCCTAGCGGTCTACAATGAGCAGTTCTTC.

This rearrangement joins TRBV9 to TRBJ2-1; 7 bases align to TRBD2. Germline CDR1 SGDLS, CDR2 YYNGEE. The CDR3 has 16 amino acids. Losses at the gene ends were 3 bases for V and 9 bases for J; bases not matched to a gene: 15. CDR3 DNA: TGTGCCAGCAGCGCCCCCTCGGGCGGGGGTAGACGTGAGCAGTTCTTC. Protein: CASSAPSGGGRREQFF.

The V and J genes are TRBV24-1 and TRBJ2-1, with D possibly matching TRBD2 (6 bases). The CDR3 has 11 amino acids. CDR1 is KGHDR and CDR2 is SFDVKD in the germline V gene. The ends were cut back, 9 bases at V and 4 bases at J, with 6 bases in the middle. The CDR3 protein is CATAGYNEQFF. As DNA, the CDR3 is TGTGCCACCGCGGGATACAATGAGCAGTTCTTC.

This clonotype was counted between two and nine times. The chain uses TRBV14 and TRBJ2-2; D possibly uses TRBD1 or TRBD2 (5 bases each). The CDR3 sequence is 15 residues long. Looked up from germline, CDR1 is SGHDN and CDR2 is FVKESK. The V end lost 4 bases, the J end lost 4 bases, and 13 bases lay between the germline ends. CDR3 loop: CASSLRDPRTGELFF. The CDR3 nucleotides read TGTGCCAGCAGCCTGAGGGACCCTCGCACCGGGGAGCTGTTTTTT.

The V and J genes are TRBV5-1 and TRBJ1-1, with D possibly TRBD1 on 5 matching bases. Trimming pared 0 bases from V and 5 bases from J, leaving 14 bases between. The CDR3 extends over 15 amino acids. CDR1 is SGHRS and CDR2 is YFSETQ in the germline V gene. CDR3: CASSLGGREETEAFF. As DNA, the CDR3 is TGCGCCAGCAGCTTGGGCGGCAGGGAGGAGACTGAAGCTTTCTTT.

This chain joins TRBV24-1 and TRBJ2-5; D is perhaps TRBD1 (6 bases). TRBJ2-1 matches the DNA end more closely, so the J call is doubtful. Germline V gene lookup returns CDR1 KGHDR and CDR2 SFDVKD. This CDR3 comprises 13 residues. CDR3 nucleotides: TGTGCCACCAGGGACAGACATTACAATGAGCAGTTCTTC. Protein product: CATRDRHYNEQFF.

The gene calls are TRBV20-1 and TRBJ2-1; unclear D gene. Trimming took 2 bases from V and 1 from J, leaving 3 bases between them. The germline V gene encodes CDR1 DFQATT and CDR2 SNEGSKA (reference sequence). There are 12 residues in the CDR3. CDR3 coding DNA: TGCAGTGCTAGAAAGTCCTACAATGAGCAGTTCTTC. Amino acids: CSARKSYNEQFF.

Note on this clonotype: This is likely a read error, given that the CDR3 carries no conserved phenylalanine or tryptophan at its end. V is TRBV5-1 and J is TRBJ2-1; 11 nucleotides agree with TRBD1. J gave up 5 bases and V 4 bases, and 5 bases lay outside the gene matches. The CDR3 contains 15 residues. Germline CDR1 and CDR2: SGHRS and YFSETQ. The chain's CDR3 is CASSLGQGVNNEQFS. The CDR3 region has the DNA TGCGCCAGCAGCCTGGGACAGGGGGTAAACAATGAGCAGTTCTCC.

The rearrangement uses TRBV7-9 and TRBJ1-1; no reliable D call. Germline-derived CDR1 and CDR2 are SEHNR and FQNEAQ (reference sequence). V gave up 5 bases and J gave up 11 bases, with 12 bases separating them. The CDR3 extends over 11 amino acids. The CDR3, as DNA: TGTGCCAGCAGCCAGACGGTGACTGCTTTCTTT. Translating gives CASSQTVTAFF.

The chain joins TRBV15 to TRBJ2-4; perhaps TRBD2 as D (6 bases). CDR1 LNHNV and CDR2 YYDKDF come from the germline V gene (reference sequence). V was shortened by 2 bases and J by 1 base, with 12 bases between the two germline ends. The CDR3 is made up of 16 amino acids. CDR3 bases: TGTGCCACCAGCAGACAGGGACTTAGGGCCAAAAACATTCAGTACTTC. As protein: CATSRQGLRAKNIQYF.

The CDR3 sequence is CASSSQGIRTEAFF. Here the CDR3 DNA reads TGTGCCAGCAGTTCCCAGGGGATTCGGACTGAAGCTTTCTTT. The V gene is TRBV28, the J gene TRBJ1-1; possibly TRBD1 for D (6 bases). Per germline, CDR1 MDHEN and CDR2 SYDVKM. V was clipped by 4 bases and J by 5 bases, with 14 bases between them. The CDR3 consists of 14 residues.

The chain has TRBV28 and TRBJ2-5; D is unresolved. V dropped 5 bases and J dropped 2 bases, with 18 bases sitting between them. The length of the CDR3 is 16 residues. Per the germline V gene, CDR1 is MDHEN and CDR2 is SYDVKM. CDR3 sequence reads: CASSLYFRVKQETQYF. CDR3 in DNA: TGTGCCAGCAGTCTCTACTTCCGGGTCAAACAAGAGACCCAGTACTTC.

The rearrangement uses TRBV10-3 and TRBJ2-1, with 13 bases that match TRBD2. Losses at the gene ends were 4 bases for V and 6 bases for J; bases not matched to a gene: 3. The CDR3 runs to 15 residues. The germline gives CDR1 ENHRY, CDR2 SYGVKD. The CDR3 nucleotides are TGTGCCATCAGTGGGGGACTAGCGGGGTTCAATGAGCAGTTCTTC. It translates to CAISGGLAGFNEQFF.

As to this clonotype: Mismatch with germline at one junction end may stem from a read error. The genes are TRBV7-2 and TRBJ2-4; D unclear. The CDR3 is made up of 15 amino acids. CDR1 SGHTA and CDR2 FQGNSA come from the germline V gene. In DNA, the CDR3 is TGTGCCAGCAGCTTAGATTGGCGGTCTCGAAACATTCCGTACTTC. Translated: CASSLDWRSRNIPYF.

The rearrangement links TRBV12-3 or TRBV12-4 to TRBJ1-5, with no clear D. This CDR3 has 15 residues. V was shortened by 5 bases and J by 6 bases, with 17 bases between the two germline ends. This CDR3 is CASSREKGGGQPQHF. The CDR3 nucleotides are TGTGCCAGCAGTCGCGAAAAGGGCGGCGGTCAGCCCCAGCATTTT.

This clonotype came up a few times. The chain is built from TRBV9 and TRBJ2-3, with 7 bases that match TRBD2. After removal of 3 bases from V and 3 bases from J, the junction contained 4 bases not matched to a gene. The CDR3 is 14 residues long. CDR1 is SGDLS and CDR2 is YYNGEE in the germline V gene. The CDR3 sequence is CASSGRENTDTQYF. The CDR3 nucleotides read TGTGCCAGCAGCGGGCGGGAGAATACAGATACGCAGTATTTT.

The chain combines TRBV11-2 with TRBJ1-1; 7 bases fit TRBD1. With 7 bases clipped from V and 5 bases from J, the junction kept 7 bases outside the gene matches. There are 13 residues in the CDR3. Germline-derived CDR1 and CDR2 are SGHAT and FQNNGV. In DNA form, the CDR3 reads TGTGCCAGCACACAGGGGTCTAGGACTGAAGCTTTCTTT. Encoded protein: CASTQGSRTEAFF.

This clonotype has more than one count but fewer than ten. This rearrangement joins TRBV29-1 to TRBJ2-7, with 12 positions matching TRBD1. Germline CDR1 SQVTM, CDR2 ANQGSEA. The CDR3 loop spans 15 amino acids. V gave up 0 bases and J gave up 9 bases; unmatched junction bases: 9. The CDR3 here is CSVEDYRDRGLVQYF. The CDR3 DNA reads TGCAGCGTTGAAGATTACCGGGACAGGGGGCTTGTGCAGTACTTC.

This clonotype came up a few times. The chain couples TRBV7-9 to TRBJ2-5; possibly TRBD2 for D (5 bases). The CDR3 loop spans 14 amino acids. V was trimmed by 7 bases and J by 0 bases, leaving 12 bases between them. The germline CDR1 and CDR2 sequences are SEHNR and FQNEAQ (reference sequence). This chain's CDR3 is CASNFTRDQETQYF. The CDR3 DNA sequence: TGTGCCAGCAACTTTACGCGGGACCAAGAGACCCAGTACTTC. Full variable domain (outside the CDR3, taken from reference TRBV7-9 and TRBJ2-5): DTGVSQNPRHKITKRGQNVTFRCDPISEHNRLYWYRQTLGQGPEFLTYFQNEAQLEKSRLLSDRFSAERPKGSFSTLEIQRTEQGDSAMYLCASNFTRDQETQYFGPGTRLLVL.

The chain is built from TRBV20-1 and TRBJ1-6; no clear D. The CDR3 loop spans 15 amino acids. Looked up from germline, CDR1 is DFQATT and CDR2 is SNEGSKA (reference sequence). The V end was cut by 3 bases, the J end by 1 base, with 10 bases between. CDR3: CSASYAVSYNSPLHF. The CDR3 DNA sequence: TGCAGTGCTAGTTACGCAGTGTCCTATAATTCACCCCTCCACTTT.

This chain uses TRBV28 with TRBJ1-2; 7 bases align to TRBD1. Germline V gene lookup returns CDR1 MDHEN and CDR2 SYDVKM. V shed 6 bases and J 6 bases; nucleotides not matched to a gene: 7. The CDR3 spans 13 residues. The CDR3 protein is CASSTRQGDGYTF. DNA of the CDR3: TGTGCCAGCAGCACCCGCCAGGGGGATGGCTACACCTTC.

The chain combines TRBV28 with TRBJ1-3; D gene uncertain. Germline-derived CDR1 and CDR2 are MDHEN and SYDVKM. Trimming shortened V by 2 bases and J by 3 bases, and 11 bases separated the two germline ends. The CDR3 loop spans 15 amino acids. The CDR3 nucleotides are TGTGCCAGCAGTTTAGCTAGGGCAGGTGGAAACACCATATATTTT. It is translated as CASSLARAGGNTIYF.

About this clonotype: The junction and the germline gene differ at one end; a read error may be behind it. The chain uses TRBV2 and TRBJ2-1; no clear D. Germline V lookup: CDR1 SNHLY, CDR2 FYNNEI. This CDR3 has 14 amino acids. The CDR3 loop is CASTELSSYNEQFF. The CDR3 nucleotides read TGTGCCAGCACCGAACTGAGCTCCTACAACGAGCAGTTCTTC.

This clonotype was picked up one time. This chain connects TRBV12-3 or TRBV12-4 to TRBJ2-2, with D unresolved. This CDR3 region has 11 residues. Trimming removed 8 bases at V and 7 bases at J, with 8 bases between. In DNA form, the CDR3 reads TGTGCCAGCGAGTATTTCGGGGAGCTGTTTTTT. Translated, it gives CASEYFGELFF.

This clonotype was counted only a few times. The CDR3 DNA reads TGTGCCACCAGCAGAGTTAGGGCGAACACCGGGGAGCTGTTTTTT. Translating it yields CATSRVRANTGELFF. V gene TRBV15 combines with J gene TRBJ2-2; no clear D gene. The V and J ends lost 1 base and 0 bases respectively, with 6 bases between them. Germline values: CDR1 LNHNV, CDR2 YYDKDF (reference sequence). The CDR3 has 15 amino acids.